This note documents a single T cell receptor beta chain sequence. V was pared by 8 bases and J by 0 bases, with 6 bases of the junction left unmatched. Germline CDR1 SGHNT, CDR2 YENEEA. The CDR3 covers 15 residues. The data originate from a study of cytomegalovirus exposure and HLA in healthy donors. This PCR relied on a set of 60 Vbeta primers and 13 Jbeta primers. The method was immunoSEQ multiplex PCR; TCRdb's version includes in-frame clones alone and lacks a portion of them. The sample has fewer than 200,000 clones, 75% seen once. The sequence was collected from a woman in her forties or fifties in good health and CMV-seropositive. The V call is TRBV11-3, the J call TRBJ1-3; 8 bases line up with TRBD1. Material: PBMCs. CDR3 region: CASSEGTGSGNTIYF. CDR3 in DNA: TGTGCCAGCTCAGAGGGGACAGGCTCTGGAAACACCATATATTTT.